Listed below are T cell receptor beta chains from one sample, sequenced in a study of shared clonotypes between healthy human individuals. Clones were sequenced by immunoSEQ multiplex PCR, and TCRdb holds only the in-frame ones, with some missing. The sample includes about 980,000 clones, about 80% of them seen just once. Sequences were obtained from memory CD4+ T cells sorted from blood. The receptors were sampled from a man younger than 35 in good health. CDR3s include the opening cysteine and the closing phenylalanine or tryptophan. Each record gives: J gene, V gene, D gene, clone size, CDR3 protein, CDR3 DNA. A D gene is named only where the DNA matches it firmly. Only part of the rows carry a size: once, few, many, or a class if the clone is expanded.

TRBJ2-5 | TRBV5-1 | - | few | CASSLLSQRKGSETQYF | TGCGCCAGCAGCTTGCTCAGCCAGCGGAAGGGTTCGGAGACCCAGTACTTC
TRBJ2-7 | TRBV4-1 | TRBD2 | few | CASSPGLAGGYEQYF | TGCGCCAGCAGCCCAGGACTAGCGGGAGGGTACGAGCAGTACTTC
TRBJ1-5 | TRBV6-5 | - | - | CASGTRPQHF | TGTGCCAGCGGCACACGGCCCCAGCATTTT
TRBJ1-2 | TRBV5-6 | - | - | CASSLVHGSNYGYTF | TGTGCCAGCAGCTTGGTTCACGGCTCTAACTATGGCTACACCTTC
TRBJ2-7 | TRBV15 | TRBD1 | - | CATSRDWAPAQGSYEQYF | TGTGCCACCAGCAGAGATTGGGCCCCGGCACAGGGGTCCTACGAGCAGTACTTC
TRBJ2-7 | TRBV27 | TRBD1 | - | CASTSLGQGKLGVYEQYF | TGTGCCAGCACATCGCTGGGACAGGGGAAACTGGGCGTGTACGAGCAGTACTTC
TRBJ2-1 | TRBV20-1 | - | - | CSATMSNEQFF | TGCAGTGCTACTATGAGCAATGAGCAGTTCTTC
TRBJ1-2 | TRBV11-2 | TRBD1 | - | CASSPGQVYVEGYTF | TGTGCCAGCAGCCCTGGACAGGTTTATGTAGAGGGCTACACCTTC
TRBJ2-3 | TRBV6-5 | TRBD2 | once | CASTRLAGTDTQYF | TGTGCCAGCACAAGACTAGCGGGAACAGATACGCAGTATTTT
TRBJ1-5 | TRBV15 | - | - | CATSEEGVNQPQHF | TGTGCCACCAGCGAAGAGGGAGTCAATCAGCCCCAGCATTTT
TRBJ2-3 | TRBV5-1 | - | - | CASSLGHRVNTDTQYF | TGCGCCAGCAGCTTGGGACACCGGGTGAACACAGATACGCAGTATTTT
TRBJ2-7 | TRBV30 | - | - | CAWSGALSYEQYF | TGTGCCTGGAGTGGGGCCCTCTCCTACGAGCAGTACTTC
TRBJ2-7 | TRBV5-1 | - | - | CASSSEQSSYEQYF | TGCGCCAGCAGCTCTGAGCAGAGCTCCTACGAGCAGTACTTC
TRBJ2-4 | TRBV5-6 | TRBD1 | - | CASSLGQGKNIQYF | TGTGCCAGCAGCTTGGGACAGGGGAAAAACATTCAGTACTTC
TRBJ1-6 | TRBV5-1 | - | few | CASSVDSNSPLHF | TGCGCCAGCAGCGTGGACAGTAATTCACCCCTCCACTTT
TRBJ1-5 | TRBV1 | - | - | CTSSQVDRVRGNQPQHF | TGCACCAGCAGCCAAGTTGACAGGGTAAGGGGAAATCAGCCCCAGCATTTT
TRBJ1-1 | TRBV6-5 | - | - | CASSYSGRSEAFF | TGTGCCAGCAGTTACTCGGGCCGCTCTGAAGCTTTCTTT
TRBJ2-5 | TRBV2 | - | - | CASCKQGQETQYF | TGTGCCAGCTGCAAACAGGGCCAAGAGACCCAGTACTTC
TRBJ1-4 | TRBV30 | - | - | CAWSVKGEKLFF | TGTGCCTGGAGTGTAAAGGGTGAAAAACTGTTTTTT
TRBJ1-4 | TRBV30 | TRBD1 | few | CAWSEGAKANEKLFF | TGTGCCTGGAGTGAGGGGGCGAAAGCTAATGAAAAACTGTTTTTT
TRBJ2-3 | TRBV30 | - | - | CAWSVLATSTDTQYF | TGTGCCTGGAGTGTATTAGCAACAAGCACAGATACGCAGTATTTT
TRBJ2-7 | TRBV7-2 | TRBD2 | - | CASSFNAGAYEQYF | TGTGCCAGCAGCTTTAATGCGGGAGCCTACGAGCAGTACTTC
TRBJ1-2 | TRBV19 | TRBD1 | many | CASSIEGGFYGYTF | TGTGCCAGTAGTATTGAAGGGGGCTTCTATGGCTACACCTTC
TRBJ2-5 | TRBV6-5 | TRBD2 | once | CASSRLAAKETQYF | TGTGCCAGCAGTCGACTAGCGGCAAAAGAGACCCAGTACTTC
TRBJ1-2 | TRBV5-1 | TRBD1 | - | CASSPQGQGVEGYTF | TGCGCCAGCAGCCCCCAGGGACAGGGCGTGGAGGGCTACACCTTC
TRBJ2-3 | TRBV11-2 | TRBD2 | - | CASSLGLVRLAGDTDTQYF | TGTGCCAGCAGCTTGGGGCTGGTTAGACTAGCGGGAGACACAGATACGCAGTATTTT
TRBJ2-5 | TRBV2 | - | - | CASSMALGETQYF | TGTGCCAGCAGTATGGCATTGGGAGAGACCCAGTACTTC
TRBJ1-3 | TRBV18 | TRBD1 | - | CASSPIGQGFGNTIYF | TGTGCCAGCTCACCAATTGGACAGGGGTTCGGAAACACCATATATTTT